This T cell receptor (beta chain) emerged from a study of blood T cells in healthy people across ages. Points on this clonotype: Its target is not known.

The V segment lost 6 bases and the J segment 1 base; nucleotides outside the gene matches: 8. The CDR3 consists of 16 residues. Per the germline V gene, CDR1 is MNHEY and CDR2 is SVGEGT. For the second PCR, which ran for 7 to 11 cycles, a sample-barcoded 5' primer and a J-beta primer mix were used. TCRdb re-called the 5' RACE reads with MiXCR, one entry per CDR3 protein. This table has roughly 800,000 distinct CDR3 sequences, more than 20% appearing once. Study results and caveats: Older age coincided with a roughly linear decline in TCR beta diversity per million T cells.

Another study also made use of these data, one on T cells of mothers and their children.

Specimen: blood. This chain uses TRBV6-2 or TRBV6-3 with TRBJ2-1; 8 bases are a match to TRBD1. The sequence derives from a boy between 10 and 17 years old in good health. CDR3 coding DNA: TGTGCCAGCAGCCCCGGACAGGGTTTTTCCTACAATGAGCAGTTCTTC. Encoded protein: CASSPGQGFSYNEQFF.